The following is a T cell receptor (beta chain) sequence with its context. TCRdb keeps only in-frame clones here, not all; method: immunoSEQ multiplex PCR. This table holds some 90,000 clones, 86% found once. The sample comes from a study of blood T cell repertoires in COVID-19. CDR3 length: 17 amino acids. Germline V lookup: CDR1 ENHRY, CDR2 SYGVKD. Unmatched junction bases numbered 10, after V lost 6 bases and J lost 0 bases. This receptor was obtained from a human donor in a cohort sampled during active COVID-19. This chain uses TRBV10-3 with TRBJ2-2, with TRBD2 matching over 7 bases. The sample was peripheral blood. For the CDR3, the DNA is TGTGCCATCAGGAAGGTCAGTGCGGGGGCGAACACCGGGGAGCTGTTTTTT. Amino acid sequence: CAIRKVSAGANTGELFF.